A single sample is the source of the 2 T cell receptor beta chains below, sequenced in a study of cytomegalovirus exposure and HLA in healthy donors. The PCR employed 60 Vbeta primers together with 13 Jbeta primers. This table comes from immunoSEQ multiplex PCR, and its TCRdb copy is limited to in-frame clones, with some not included. The sample lists roughly 68,000 clones, roughly 80% occurring once. Input material: PBMCs. The receptors come from a male donor in good health and CMV-seropositive.

Notes on this clone: The germline gene is not matched at one end of the junction; a read error may be the cause. This sequence joins TRBV6-8 and TRBJ2-2; TRBD2 might be the D (5 bases). The germline V gene has CDR1 MNHGY and CDR2 SAAAGT. The CDR3 sequence is 13 residues long. The CDR3 loop is CASLVIGTGELFF. The CDR3, as DNA: TGTGCCAGCCTGGTCATAGGCACCGGGGAACTGTTTTTT.

The gene calls are TRBV19 and TRBJ2-1; 8 bases map to TRBD1. This CDR3 spans 15 amino acids. Germline CDR1 LNHDA, CDR2 SQIVND (reference sequence). After removal of 3 bases from V and 4 bases from J, the junction contained 5 bases not matched to a gene. The CDR3 region has the DNA TGTGCCAGTAGTATTGGACAGGGAAGGTACAATGAGCAGTTCTTC. Translating gives CASSIGQGRYNEQFF.